This T cell receptor beta chain was sequenced in a study of T cell changes during pregnancy in multiple sclerosis (dated by TCRdb to about 2019). About the investigation overall: The study examined how the T cell repertoire changed over the course of pregnancy in women with multiple sclerosis.

Receptor libraries were prepared by the immunoSEQ multiplex PCR assay. The table comes from immuneACCESS by way of TCRdb, which keeps in-frame sequences with V and J called. Part of the clones is missing from these tables; in studies checked, under half for an unresolved V gene and the rest for unknown reasons. The sample yields fewer than 110,000 clones; less than 95% were counted once. The biggest ten clones account for around 0.8% of the sample. Sequences MNHNS (CDR1) and SASEGT (CDR2) are obtained from the germline V gene. Reading from cysteine to phenylalanine, the CDR3 counts 13 amino acids. Only the CDR3 region is kept as DNA, spanning 39 bases read in frame from base 1. Trimming costs V 6 bases and J 4 bases, and their ends lie 12 bases apart. Worth noting for this clone: Its antigen specificity is not known. Nothing much larger sits one base from this clone, and base qualities are not available.

The chain is encoded by TRBV6-1 joined to TRBJ1-2, and perhaps TRBD1 as D gene, on 6 matching bases. This material consisted of peripheral blood, taken in the third trimester of pregnancy. This clonotype was obtained from a female donor in good health, enrolled as a control in a pregnancy study. The CDR3 loop reads CASRRTVVYGYTF. The nucleotide sequence is given as TGTGCCAGCAGAAGGACAGTCGTCTATGGCTACACCTTC.